This TCR beta chain was captured by sequencing in a study of breast tumors, draining lymph nodes, adjacent tissues. Study-level findings and limits: Luminal-like breast cancer showed significantly greater tumor-nontumor repertoire similarity than basal-like breast cancer did.

TCRdb reanalysed the multiplex PCR reads using MiXCR and keeps one entry per CDR3 protein. Among about 230,000 distinct CDR3 sequences listed, about 34% were seen once. A note on this clonotype: Its antigen is currently unknown. This may come from a read error, since a much larger clone is one base off.

The lymph nodes were axillary draining lymph nodes from breast cancer patients. Germline CDR1 reads SGHNT; CDR2 reads YYREEE (reference sequence). This CDR3 has 14 amino acids. Trimming removed 1 base from V and 4 bases from J, with 9 bases in between. The origin of this receptor is a female donor with breast cancer. Some clones in this sample may be carry-over from other donors' samples. The material sequenced was axillary lymph node tissue. The V and J genes are TRBV5-4 and TRBJ1-3; D remains ambiguous. CDR3 protein: CASSLPGPGNTIYF. CDR3 sequence (DNA): TGTGCCAGCAGCTTGCCCGGCCCCGGAAACACCATATATTTT.